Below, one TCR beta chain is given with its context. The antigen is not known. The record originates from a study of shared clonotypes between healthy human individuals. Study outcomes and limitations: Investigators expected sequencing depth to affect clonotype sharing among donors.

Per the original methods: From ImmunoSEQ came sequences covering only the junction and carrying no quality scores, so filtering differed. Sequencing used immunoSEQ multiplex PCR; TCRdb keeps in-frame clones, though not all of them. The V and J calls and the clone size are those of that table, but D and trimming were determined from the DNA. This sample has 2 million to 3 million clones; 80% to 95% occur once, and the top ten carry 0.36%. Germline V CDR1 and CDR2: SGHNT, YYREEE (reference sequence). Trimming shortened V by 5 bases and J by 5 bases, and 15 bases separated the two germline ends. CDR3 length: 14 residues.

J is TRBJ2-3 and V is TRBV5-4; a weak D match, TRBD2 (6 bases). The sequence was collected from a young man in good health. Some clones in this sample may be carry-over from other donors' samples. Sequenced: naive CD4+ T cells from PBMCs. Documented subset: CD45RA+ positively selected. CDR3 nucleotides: TGTGCCAGCAGGGATCCTTGGGGGGTAGATACGCAGTATTTT. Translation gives CASRDPWGVDTQYF.